The subject of this entry is one TCR beta chain. Its antigen is unidentified. This entry comes from a study of T cell repertoires in cytomegalovirus infection. Study-level findings and limits: What dominated the ex vivo response were HLA-C-restricted CMV-specific TCR beta clonotypes.

The CDR3 is 14 residues long. The V gene's germline CDR1 is LNHDA and CDR2 SQIVND (reference sequence). V shed 4 bases, J shed 6 bases, and the junction held 8 bases outside the gene matches. In TCRdb, the reads were re-called with MiXCR into one record per CDR3 protein. The sample holds about 480,000 distinct CDR3 sequences; around 30% are singletons and the top ten take roughly 15%. The V and J genes are TRBV19 and TRBJ2-7; 8 bases are shared with TRBD2. The sequences come from cultured PBMCs, collected from culture after CMV antigen stimulation. This TCR was recovered from a human donor in good health (CMV status not recorded). Some clones in this sample may be carry-over from other donors' samples. The CDR3 DNA is TGTGCCAGTAGTAGCGGGAGGAGCGTCTTCGAGCAGTACTTC. Its protein is CASSSGRSVFEQYF.